Listed here is a single TCR beta chain. Germline CDR1 is SQVTM and CDR2 is ANQGSEA. The CDR3 covers 16 residues. Trimming cost V 4 bases and J 2 bases, with 20 bases left between them. CD4+ cells were split into CD45RA+ naive and CD45RA-negative memory subsets. Clones were sequenced by immunoSEQ multiplex PCR, and TCRdb holds only the in-frame ones, with some missing. The data show a few million clones, approximately 90% seen once. These data belong to a study of shared clonotypes between healthy human individuals. About the research overall: CD8 memory received one plate per donor, CD8 naive two, CD4 memory three and CD4 naive three.

This receptor was obtained from a man aged 18 to 35 in good health. Some clones in this sample may be carry-over from other donors' samples. Sample: naive CD4+ T cells from PBMCs. The subset is: CD45RA+ positively selected. V and J are TRBV29-1 and TRBJ2-5; tentatively, D is TRBD1 or TRBD2 (5 bases each). For the CDR3, the DNA is TGCAGCGTTGGCCCACGAGGGGCGGAAGATCAAGAGACCCAGTACTTC. The encoded protein is CSVGPRGAEDQETQYF. Combining the CDR3 with reference TRBV29-1 and TRBJ2-5 gives the whole variable domain SAVISQKPSRDICQRGTSLTIQCQVDSQVTMMFWYRQQPGQSLTLIATANQGSEATYESGFVIDKFPISRPNLTFSTLTVSNMSPEDSSIYLCSVGPRGAEDQETQYFGPGTRLLVL.